This T cell receptor beta chain was observed in a study of T cell clonality in common variable immunodeficiency. Reduced serum IgG, IgA and/or IgM plus specific antibody deficiency defined CVID. Study-wide points: Repertoire-complication correlations in CVID were limited by patient heterogeneity. Authors noted CVID clonality's cause needs subpopulation repertoire sequencing. Common variable immunodeficiency TCR beta sequences reportedly had fewer deletions and N-nucleotide insertions.

This clone was found a few times. Its cognate antigen is unknown. The observed sequence ends 3 residues before the CDR3 terminus, with the missing tail filled in from the germline J gene. Trimming cost V 1 base and J 2 bases; bases outside gene matches: 4. The CDR3 totals 17 residues. In germline, CDR1 is SNHLY, CDR2 FYNNEI. TCRdb keeps only in-frame clones here, not all; method: immunoSEQ multiplex PCR. This sample carries about 33,000 clones, none of them present only once. What was sequenced was peripheral blood mononuclear cells. The chain has TRBV2 and TRBJ1-5, with 11 nucleotides matching TRBD1. The TCR sequence derives from a human donor with common variable immunodeficiency. CDR3 protein: CASSEGTGGGGNQPQHF. CDR3 bases read: TGTGCCAGCAGTGAAGGGACAGGGGGCGGTGGCAATCAGCCC. The entire variable domain, with the rest obtained from reference TRBV2 and TRBJ1-5, is as follows: EPEVTQTPSHQVTQMGQEVILRCVPISNHLYFYWYRQILGQKVEFLVSFYNNEISEKSEIFDDQFSVERPDGSNFTLKIRSTKLEDSAMYFCASSEGTGGGGNQPQHFGDGTRLSIL.